The source of this T cell receptor (beta chain) is a study of cytomegalovirus exposure and HLA in healthy donors. General study findings and limits: An apparent linkage of common viral pathogens to several of the most significant clusters emerged in a later analysis. Earlier findings revealed that most TCR beta V segments proved productive either about 90% or about 30% of the time.

The PCR ran on 60 Vbeta and 13 Jbeta primers. Here immunoSEQ multiplex PCR was the method, and the copy in TCRdb shows in-frame clones only, minus some. This table holds around 150,000 clones, around 79% found once. There were likely unrecorded immune exposures, though donors were nominally healthy when sampled. On this clone itself: Antigen: not known.

The V gene lost 6 bases and the J gene lost 0 bases, with 8 bases spanning the gap. This CDR3 region has 13 residues. Per germline, CDR1 SGHRS and CDR2 YFSETQ. The sequencing sample was made of PBMCs. This sequence was found in a man aged 50 to 60 in good health and CMV-seropositive. V is TRBV5-1 and J is TRBJ2-3; D not resolved. Here the CDR3 DNA reads TGCGCCAGCAAACAGCTAAGCACAGATACGCAGTATTTT. It specifies CASKQLSTDTQYF.